The present TCR beta chain was sequenced within a study of blood T cell repertoires in COVID-19. Per the authors' pipeline: Researchers report that nucleated cell counts were estimated from reference gene primer amplification. The data were produced by immunoSEQ multiplex PCR, yet TCRdb's version contains in-frame clones alone and is incomplete. V and J calls and clone size are copied from that table; D and trimming were computed from the DNA. The sample carries under 250,000 clones, about 83% recorded once. Germline V gene data show CDR1 as GTSNPN and CDR2 as SVGIG (reference sequence). CDR3 length: 15 residues. The ends lost 4 bases at V and 0 bases at J; junction bases unmatched: 6.

This TCR derives from a woman in her forties who had recovered from COVID-19. This sequence joins TRBV30 and TRBJ2-1, with 7 bases fitting TRBD1. The sample was peripheral blood. The CDR3 coding sequence is TGTGCCTGGAACCCGACAGGGCTCTCCTACAATGAGCAGTTCTTC. As protein: CAWNPTGLSYNEQFF.